The rows below give T cell receptor beta chains drawn from one sample of a study of T cells after posttransplantation cyclophosphamide. This table comes from immunoSEQ multiplex PCR, and its TCRdb copy is limited to in-frame clones, with some not included. The table lists about 10,000 clones, about 82% of them singletons. Material: PBMCs, obtained after allogeneic stem cell transplant with posttransplant cyclophosphamide. Receptor source: a female patient in her 50s who received an allogeneic stem cell transplant from a related donor, was CMV-positive, and had no GVHD. Some T cells may be transferred from the graft donor. CDR3s include the opening cysteine and the closing phenylalanine or tryptophan. A D gene is named only where the DNA matches it firmly. Where a row states a size, it is once, few, many or the class of an expanded clone; other rows omit it.

j_call: TRBJ1-1
d_call: NA
v_call: TRBV6-1
clone_size: NA
cdr3_aa: CASTLGRGTEAFF
cdr3_nt: TGTGCCAGCACCCTTGGCCGGGGAACTGAAGCTTTCTTT

j_call: TRBJ1-5
d_call: NA
v_call: TRBV15
clone_size: NA
cdr3_aa: CATSRIATGRNQPQHF
cdr3_nt: TGTGCCACCAGCAGGATCGCGACAGGCCGCAATCAGCCCCAGCATTTT

j_call: TRBJ1-2
d_call: TRBD1
v_call: TRBV11-3
clone_size: NA
cdr3_aa: CASSLASGGSGGYTF
cdr3_nt: TGTGCCAGCAGCTTAGCATCAGGGGGCAGTGGTGGCTACACCTTC

j_call: TRBJ1-1
d_call: TRBD1
v_call: TRBV7-9
clone_size: few
cdr3_aa: CASSLVWDRVDEAFF
cdr3_nt: TGTGCCAGCAGCTTAGTTTGGGACAGGGTTGATGAAGCTTTCTTT

j_call: TRBJ2-7
d_call: NA
v_call: TRBV6-5
clone_size: NA
cdr3_aa: CASKQEPYEQYF
cdr3_nt: TGTGCCAGCAAACAGGAGCCCTACGAGCAGTACTTC

j_call: TRBJ1-4
d_call: NA
v_call: TRBV2
clone_size: few
cdr3_aa: CASSEAGAEATNEKLFF
cdr3_nt: TGTGCCAGCAGTGAAGCGGGGGCGGAGGCAACTAATGAAAAACTGTTTTTT

j_call: TRBJ1-1
d_call: TRBD1
v_call: TRBV7-9
clone_size: NA
cdr3_aa: CASSAGTGLEAFF
cdr3_nt: TGTGCCAGCAGCGCCGGGACAGGGTTAGAAGCTTTCTTT

j_call: TRBJ2-7
d_call: TRBD1
v_call: TRBV27
clone_size: NA
cdr3_aa: CASRNRTGSSYEQYF
cdr3_nt: TGTGCCAGCAGAAATAGGACAGGGTCCTCCTACGAGCAGTACTTC

j_call: TRBJ2-3
d_call: NA
v_call: TRBV2
clone_size: NA
cdr3_aa: CASSPRLVADTQYF
cdr3_nt: TGTGCCAGCAGCCCCCGACTTGTTGCAGATACGCAGTATTTT

j_call: TRBJ2-7
d_call: NA
v_call: TRBV7-8
clone_size: once
cdr3_aa: CASSLDMATDSYEQYF
cdr3_nt: TGTGCCAGCAGCTTAGACATGGCGACAGACTCCTACGAGCAGTACTTC

j_call: TRBJ2-1
d_call: NA
v_call: TRBV5-1
clone_size: NA
cdr3_aa: CASSPGVSGSYNEQFF
cdr3_nt: TGCGCCAGCAGCCCAGGGGTGAGCGGCTCCTACAATGAGCAGTTCTTC

j_call: TRBJ2-1
d_call: NA
v_call: TRBV7-2
clone_size: NA
cdr3_aa: CASSFKGGAGNEQFF
cdr3_nt: TGTGCCAGCAGCTTCAAGGGGGGGGCCGGAAATGAGCAGTTCTTC

j_call: TRBJ2-5
d_call: NA
v_call: TRBV30
clone_size: NA
cdr3_aa: CAWSVGREETQYF
cdr3_nt: TGTGCCTGGAGTGTAGGCAGGGAAGAGACCCAGTACTTC